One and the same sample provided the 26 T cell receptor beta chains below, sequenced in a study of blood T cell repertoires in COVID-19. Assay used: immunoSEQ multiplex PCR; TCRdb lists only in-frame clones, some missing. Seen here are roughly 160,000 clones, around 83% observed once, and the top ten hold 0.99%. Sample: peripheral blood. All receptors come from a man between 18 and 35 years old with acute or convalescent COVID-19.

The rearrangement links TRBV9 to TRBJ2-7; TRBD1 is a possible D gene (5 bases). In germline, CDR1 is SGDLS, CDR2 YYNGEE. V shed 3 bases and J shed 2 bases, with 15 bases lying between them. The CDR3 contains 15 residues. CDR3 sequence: CASSASRTQTYEQYF. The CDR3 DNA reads TGTGCCAGCAGCGCTAGTCGGACACAAACCTACGAGCAGTACTTC.

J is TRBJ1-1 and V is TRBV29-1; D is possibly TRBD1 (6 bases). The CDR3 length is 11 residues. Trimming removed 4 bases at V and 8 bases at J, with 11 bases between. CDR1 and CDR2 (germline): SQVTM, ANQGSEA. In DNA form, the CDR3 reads TGCAGCGTTGCACAGGGCCCCGAAGCTTTCTTT. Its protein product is CSVAQGPEAFF.

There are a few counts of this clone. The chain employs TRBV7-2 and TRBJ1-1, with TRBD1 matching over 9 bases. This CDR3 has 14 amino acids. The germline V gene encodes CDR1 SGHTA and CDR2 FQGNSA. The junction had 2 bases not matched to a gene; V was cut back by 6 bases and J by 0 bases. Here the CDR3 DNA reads TGTGCCAGCAGGCGGACAGGGGTGAACACTGAAGCTTTCTTT. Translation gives CASRRTGVNTEAFF.

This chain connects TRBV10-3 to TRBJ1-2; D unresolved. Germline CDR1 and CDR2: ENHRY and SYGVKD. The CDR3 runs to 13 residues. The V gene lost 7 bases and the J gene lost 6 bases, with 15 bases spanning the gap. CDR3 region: CAITTDTTHGYTF. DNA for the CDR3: TGTGCCATCACCACAGACACCACGCATGGCTACACCTTC.

DNA for the CDR3: TGTGCCAGCAGCTTAGCGATTGGGCGCACAGATACGCAGTATTTT. Translating it yields CASSLAIGRTDTQYF. This chain uses TRBV7-8 with TRBJ2-3; no definite D call. Trimming took off 0 bases at V and 1 base at J, with 8 bases between the two ends. The length of the CDR3 is 15 residues. Germline values: CDR1 SGHVS, CDR2 FQNEAQ.

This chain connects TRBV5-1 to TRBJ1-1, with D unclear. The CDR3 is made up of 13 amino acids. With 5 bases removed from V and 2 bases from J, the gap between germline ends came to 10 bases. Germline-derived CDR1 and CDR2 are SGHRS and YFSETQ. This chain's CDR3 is CASRQVENTEAFF. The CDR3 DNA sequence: TGCGCCAGCAGACAAGTTGAAAACACTGAAGCTTTCTTT.

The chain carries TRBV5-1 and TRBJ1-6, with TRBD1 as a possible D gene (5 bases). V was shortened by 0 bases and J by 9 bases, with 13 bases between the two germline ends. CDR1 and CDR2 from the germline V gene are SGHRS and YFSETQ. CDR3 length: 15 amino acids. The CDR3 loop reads CASSLESGWRSPLHF. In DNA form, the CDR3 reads TGCGCCAGCAGCTTGGAATCAGGGTGGCGTTCACCCCTCCACTTT.

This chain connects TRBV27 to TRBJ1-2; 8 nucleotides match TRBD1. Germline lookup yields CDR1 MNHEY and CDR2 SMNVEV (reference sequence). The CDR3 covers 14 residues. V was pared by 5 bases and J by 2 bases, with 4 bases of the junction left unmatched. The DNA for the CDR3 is TGTGCCAGCAGTCCGGGGACAGGAAACTATGGCTACACCTTC. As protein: CASSPGTGNYGYTF.

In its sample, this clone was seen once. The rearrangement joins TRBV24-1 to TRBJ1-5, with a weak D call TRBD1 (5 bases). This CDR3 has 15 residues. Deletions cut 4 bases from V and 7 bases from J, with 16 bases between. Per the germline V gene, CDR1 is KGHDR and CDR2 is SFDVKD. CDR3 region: CATSDPRQKGQPQHF. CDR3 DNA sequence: TGTGCCACCAGTGACCCTAGACAGAAGGGGCAGCCCCAGCATTTT.

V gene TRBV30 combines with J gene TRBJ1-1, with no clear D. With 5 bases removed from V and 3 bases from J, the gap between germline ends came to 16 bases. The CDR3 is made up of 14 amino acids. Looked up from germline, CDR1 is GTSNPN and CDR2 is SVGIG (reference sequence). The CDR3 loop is CAWQEGLGDTEAFF. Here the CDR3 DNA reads TGTGCCTGGCAGGAGGGCCTTGGAGACACTGAAGCTTTCTTT. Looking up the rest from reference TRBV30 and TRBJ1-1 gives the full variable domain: SQTIHQWPATLVQPVGSPLSLECTVEGTSNPNLYWYRQAAGRGLQLLFYSVGIGQISSEVPQNLSASRPQDRQFILSSKKLLLSDSGFYLCAWQEGLGDTEAFFGQGTRLTVV.

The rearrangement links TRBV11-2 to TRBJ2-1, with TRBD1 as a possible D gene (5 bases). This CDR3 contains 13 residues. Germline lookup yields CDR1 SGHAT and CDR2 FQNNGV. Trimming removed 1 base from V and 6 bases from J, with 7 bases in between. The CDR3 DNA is TGTGCCAGCAGCTTAGGCAGGGTCAATGAGCAGTTCTTC. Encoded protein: CASSLGRVNEQFF.

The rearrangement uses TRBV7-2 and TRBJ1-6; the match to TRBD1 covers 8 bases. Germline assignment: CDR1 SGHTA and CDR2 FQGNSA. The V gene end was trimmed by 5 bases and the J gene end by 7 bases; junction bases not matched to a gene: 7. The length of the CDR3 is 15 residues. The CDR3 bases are TGTGCCAGCAGCCAGCAGGGGGACAGGAATTCACCCCTCCACTTT. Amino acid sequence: CASSQQGDRNSPLHF.

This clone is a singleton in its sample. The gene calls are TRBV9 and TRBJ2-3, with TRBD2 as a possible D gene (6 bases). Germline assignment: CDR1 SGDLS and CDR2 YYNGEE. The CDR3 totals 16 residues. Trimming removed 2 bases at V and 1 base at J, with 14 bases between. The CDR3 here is CASSVGLSLGTDTQYF. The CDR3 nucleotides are TGTGCCAGCAGCGTCGGACTATCGCTCGGCACAGATACGCAGTATTTT.

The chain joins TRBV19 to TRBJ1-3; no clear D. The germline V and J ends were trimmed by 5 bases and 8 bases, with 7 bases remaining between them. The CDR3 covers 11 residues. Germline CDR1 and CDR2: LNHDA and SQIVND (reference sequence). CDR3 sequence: CASSSRDTIYF. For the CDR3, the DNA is TGTGCCAGTAGTTCGAGGGACACCATATATTTT.

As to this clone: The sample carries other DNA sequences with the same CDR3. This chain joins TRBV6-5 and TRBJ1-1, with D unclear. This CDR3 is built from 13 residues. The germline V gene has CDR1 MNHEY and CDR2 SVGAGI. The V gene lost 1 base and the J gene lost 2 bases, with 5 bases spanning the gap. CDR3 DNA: TGTGCCAGCAGTTACTGGCAAAACACTGAAGCTTTCTTT. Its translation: CASSYWQNTEAFF.

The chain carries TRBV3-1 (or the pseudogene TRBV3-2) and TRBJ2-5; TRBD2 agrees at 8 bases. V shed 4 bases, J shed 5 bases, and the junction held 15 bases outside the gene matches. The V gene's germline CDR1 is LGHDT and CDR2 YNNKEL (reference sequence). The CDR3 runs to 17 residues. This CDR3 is CASSPRGGIKFIETQYF. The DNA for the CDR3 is TGTGCCAGCAGCCCTCGCGGGGGGATTAAGTTTATTGAGACCCAGTACTTC.

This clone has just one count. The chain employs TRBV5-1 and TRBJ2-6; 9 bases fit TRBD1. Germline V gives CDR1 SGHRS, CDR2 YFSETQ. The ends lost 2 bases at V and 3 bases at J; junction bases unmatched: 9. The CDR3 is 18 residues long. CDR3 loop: CASSLWTGATDGANVLTF. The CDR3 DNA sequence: TGCGCCAGCAGCTTATGGACAGGGGCAACGGATGGGGCCAACGTCCTGACTTTC. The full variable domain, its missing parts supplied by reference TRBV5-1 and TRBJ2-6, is KAGVTQTPRYLIKTRGQQVTLSCSPISGHRSVSWYQQTPGQGLQFLFEYFSETQRNKGNFPGRFSGRQFSNSRSEMNVSTLELGDSALYLCASSLWTGATDGANVLTFGAGSRLTVL.

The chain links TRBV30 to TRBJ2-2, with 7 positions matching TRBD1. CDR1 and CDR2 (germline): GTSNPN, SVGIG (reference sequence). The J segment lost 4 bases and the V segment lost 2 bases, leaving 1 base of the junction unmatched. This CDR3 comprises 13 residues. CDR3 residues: CAWSTGVTGELFF. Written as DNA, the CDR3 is TGTGCCTGGAGTACAGGGGTCACCGGGGAGCTGTTTTTT.

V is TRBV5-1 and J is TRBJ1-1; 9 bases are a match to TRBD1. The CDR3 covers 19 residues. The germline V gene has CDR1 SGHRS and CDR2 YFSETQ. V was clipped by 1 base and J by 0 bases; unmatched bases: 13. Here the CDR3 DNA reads TGCGCCAGCAGCTTGTTGGGGACAGGGTTGAGAAAGATGAACACTGAAGCTTTCTTT. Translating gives CASSLLGTGLRKMNTEAFF.

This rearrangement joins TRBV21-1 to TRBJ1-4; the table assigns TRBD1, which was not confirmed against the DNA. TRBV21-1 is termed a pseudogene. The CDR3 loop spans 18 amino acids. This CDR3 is CASRKGTKVGTGVEKLFF. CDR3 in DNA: TGTGCCAGCAGAAAAGGCACAAAAGTGGGGACAGGGGTTGAAAAACTGTTTTTT.

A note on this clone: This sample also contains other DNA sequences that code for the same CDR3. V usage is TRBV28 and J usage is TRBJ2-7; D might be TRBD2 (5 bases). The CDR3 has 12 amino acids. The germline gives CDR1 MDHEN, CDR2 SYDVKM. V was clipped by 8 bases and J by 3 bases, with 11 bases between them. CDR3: CASSDGDYEQYV. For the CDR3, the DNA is TGTGCCAGCTCCGACGGGGACTACGAGCAGTACGTC.

CDR3 in amino acids: CASSESRNRVYTDTQYF. The DNA for the CDR3 is TGTGCCAGTAGCGAGTCCCGAAACAGGGTATACACAGATACGCAGTATTTT. This sequence joins TRBV19 and TRBJ2-3; tentative D call: TRBD1 (6 bases). V was trimmed by 6 bases and J by 2 bases, leaving 21 bases between them. Germline CDR1 reads LNHDA; CDR2 reads SQIVND (reference sequence). The CDR3 is 17 amino acids.

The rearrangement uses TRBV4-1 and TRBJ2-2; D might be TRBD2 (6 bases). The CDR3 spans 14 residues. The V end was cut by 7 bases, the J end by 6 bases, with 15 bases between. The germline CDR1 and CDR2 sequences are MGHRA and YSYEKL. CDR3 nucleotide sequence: TGCGCCAGCACCTACGGTTGGGGGGCCGGGGAGCTGTTTTTT. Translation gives CASTYGWGAGELFF.

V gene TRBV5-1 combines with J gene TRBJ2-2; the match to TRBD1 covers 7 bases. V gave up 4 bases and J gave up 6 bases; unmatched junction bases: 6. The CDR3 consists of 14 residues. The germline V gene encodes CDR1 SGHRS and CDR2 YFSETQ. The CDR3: CASSQHRGSGELFF. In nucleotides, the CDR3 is TGCGCCAGCAGCCAACACAGGGGATCCGGGGAGCTGTTTTTT.

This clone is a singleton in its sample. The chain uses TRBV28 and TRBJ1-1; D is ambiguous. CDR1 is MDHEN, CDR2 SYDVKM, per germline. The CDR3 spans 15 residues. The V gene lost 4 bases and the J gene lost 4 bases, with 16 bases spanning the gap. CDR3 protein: CASSSAGRYVTEAFF. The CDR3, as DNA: TGTGCCAGCAGTTCCGCCGGGAGGTACGTCACTGAAGCTTTCTTT. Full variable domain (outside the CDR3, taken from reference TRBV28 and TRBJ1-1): DVKVTQSSRYLVKRTGEKVFLECVQDMDHENMFWYRQDPGLGLRLIYFSYDVKMKEKGDIPEGYSVSREKKERFSLILESASTNQTSMYLCASSSAGRYVTEAFFGQGTRLTVV.

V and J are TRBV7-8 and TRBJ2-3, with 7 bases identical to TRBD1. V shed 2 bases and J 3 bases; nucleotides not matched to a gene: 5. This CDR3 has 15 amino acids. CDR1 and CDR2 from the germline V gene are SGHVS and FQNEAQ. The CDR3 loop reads CASSLKQGSTDTQYF. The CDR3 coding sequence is TGTGCCAGCAGCTTAAAACAGGGGTCGACAGATACGCAGTATTTT.